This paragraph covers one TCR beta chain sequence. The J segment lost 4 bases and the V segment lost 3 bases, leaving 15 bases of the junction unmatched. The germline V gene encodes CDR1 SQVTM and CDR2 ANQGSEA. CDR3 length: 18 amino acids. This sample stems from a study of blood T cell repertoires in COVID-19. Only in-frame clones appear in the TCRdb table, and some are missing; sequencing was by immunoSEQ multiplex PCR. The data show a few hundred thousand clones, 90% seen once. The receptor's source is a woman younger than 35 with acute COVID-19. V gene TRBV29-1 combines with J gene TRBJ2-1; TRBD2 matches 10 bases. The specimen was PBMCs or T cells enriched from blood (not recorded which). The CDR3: CSVDRGASGRGLYNEQFF. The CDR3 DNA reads TGCAGCGTTGACCGGGGGGCTAGCGGGAGAGGTTTGTACAATGAGCAGTTCTTC.